This T cell receptor (beta chain) was profiled in a study of T-cell reconstitution after alpha-beta-depleted transplantation in children. During its preparation, the TCRbeta library received unique molecular identifiers. MiXCR, run by TCRdb on the PCR reads, gives a single entry per CDR3 protein. The sample yields about 400,000 distinct CDR3 sequences, just over 20% seen once. The CDR3 covers 16 residues. The V segment lost 3 bases and the J segment 6 bases; nucleotides outside the gene matches: 3. CDR1 is SGHRS, CDR2 YFSETQ, per germline. The sample consisted of PBMCs from the stem cell graft donor, taken from the stem cell graft. The source of this sequence is a human donor who donated a stem cell graft to a child with acute myeloid leukemia. V is TRBV5-1 and J is TRBJ2-2; 15 bases fit TRBD2. CDR3 bases: TGCGCCAGCAGCTGGACTAGCGGGAGGGCCTCCGGGGAGCTGTTTTTT. This translates into CASSWTSGRASGELFF.